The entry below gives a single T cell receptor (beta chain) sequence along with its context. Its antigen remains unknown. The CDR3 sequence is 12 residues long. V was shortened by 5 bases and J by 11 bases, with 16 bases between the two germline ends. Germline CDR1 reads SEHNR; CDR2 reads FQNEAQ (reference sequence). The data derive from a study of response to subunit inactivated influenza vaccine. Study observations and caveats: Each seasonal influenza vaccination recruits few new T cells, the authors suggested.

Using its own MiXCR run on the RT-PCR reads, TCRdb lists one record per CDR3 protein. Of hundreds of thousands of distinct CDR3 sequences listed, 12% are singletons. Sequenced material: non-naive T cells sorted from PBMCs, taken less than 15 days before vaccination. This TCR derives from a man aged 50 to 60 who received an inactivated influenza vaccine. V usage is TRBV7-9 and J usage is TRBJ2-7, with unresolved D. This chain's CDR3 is CASSADAEIEYF. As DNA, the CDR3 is TGTGCCAGCAGCGCGGACGCAGAAATCGAGTACTTC.